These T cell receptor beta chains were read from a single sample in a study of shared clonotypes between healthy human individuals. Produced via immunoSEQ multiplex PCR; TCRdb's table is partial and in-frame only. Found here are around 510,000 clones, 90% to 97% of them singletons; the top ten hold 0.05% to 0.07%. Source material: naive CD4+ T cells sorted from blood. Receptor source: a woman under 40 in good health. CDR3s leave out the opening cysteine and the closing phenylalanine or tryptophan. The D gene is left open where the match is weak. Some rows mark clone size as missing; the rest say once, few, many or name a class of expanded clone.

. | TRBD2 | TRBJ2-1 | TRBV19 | ASRTSGSYEQF
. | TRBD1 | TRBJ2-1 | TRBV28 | ASTPGTGAYNEQF
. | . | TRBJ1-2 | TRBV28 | ASTTGLGGYT
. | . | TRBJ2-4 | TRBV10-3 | AIRTDGAKNIQY
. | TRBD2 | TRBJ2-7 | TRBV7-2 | ASSLGNDLAGGREQY
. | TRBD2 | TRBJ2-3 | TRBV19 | ASSPTLGLAGGPPAADTQY
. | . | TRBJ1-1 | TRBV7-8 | ASSATGGARTEAF
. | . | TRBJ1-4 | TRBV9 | ASSAESQDATNEKLF
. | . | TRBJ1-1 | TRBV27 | ASSSIWAETEAF
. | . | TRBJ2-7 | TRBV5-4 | ASSLDNLGSYEQY
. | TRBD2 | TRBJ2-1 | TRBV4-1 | ASSQDATPDGREF
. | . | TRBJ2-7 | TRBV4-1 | ASSQDRTVVPQQY
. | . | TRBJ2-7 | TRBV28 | ASSSGTAVKSYEQY
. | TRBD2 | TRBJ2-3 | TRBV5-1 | ASSLIAGTTDTQY
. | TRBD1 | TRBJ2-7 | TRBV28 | ASSLDRDYEQY
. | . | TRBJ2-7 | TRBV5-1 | ASSASSVFSYEQY
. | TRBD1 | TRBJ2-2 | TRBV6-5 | ASSDRATGELF
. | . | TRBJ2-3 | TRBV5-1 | ASSLSSPADTQY
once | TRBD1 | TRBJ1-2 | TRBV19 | ASSIAVGQAHYGYT
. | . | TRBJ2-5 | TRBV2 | ASSASEGRETQY
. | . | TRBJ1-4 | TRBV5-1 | ASSFAGSNEKLF
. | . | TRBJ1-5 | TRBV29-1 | SVEDVPERKNQPQH
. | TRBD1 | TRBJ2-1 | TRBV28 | AIYPTGAYNEQF
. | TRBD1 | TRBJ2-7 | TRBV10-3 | AISETDRQSYEQY
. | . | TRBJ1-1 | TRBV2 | ASSPRMGNTEAF
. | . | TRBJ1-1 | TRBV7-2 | ASSLRPGRDTEAF
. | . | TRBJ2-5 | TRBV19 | ASSSAEETQY
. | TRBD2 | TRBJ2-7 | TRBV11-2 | ASSRKGLAGGGTYEQY
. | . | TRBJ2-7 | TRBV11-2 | ASSPRLGSGSYEQY
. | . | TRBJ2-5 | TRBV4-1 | ASSLPDRQETQY
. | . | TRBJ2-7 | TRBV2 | AITDPGLGTYEQY
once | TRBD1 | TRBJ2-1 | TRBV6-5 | AISWDRLNEQF
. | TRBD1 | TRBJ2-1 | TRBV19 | ASSTDRGTYNEQF
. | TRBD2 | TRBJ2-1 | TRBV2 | ASSGLAGVSYNEQF
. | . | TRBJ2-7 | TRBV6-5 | ASSYPDGPKY
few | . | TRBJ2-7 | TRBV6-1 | ASSANTGTTGVSEQY
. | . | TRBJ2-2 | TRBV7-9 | ASSLELLRGTGELF
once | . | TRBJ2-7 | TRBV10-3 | AISRDLSSYEQY
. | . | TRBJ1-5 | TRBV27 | ASSPSQALIANQPQH
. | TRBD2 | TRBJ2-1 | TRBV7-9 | ASSPRFTSGIAYNEQF
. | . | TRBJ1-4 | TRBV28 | ASGVGTEKLF
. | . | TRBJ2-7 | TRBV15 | ATSRAFTGGAIEQY
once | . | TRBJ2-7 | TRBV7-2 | ASSLETGLTGEQY
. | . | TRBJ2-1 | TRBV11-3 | ASSLDAPHNEQF
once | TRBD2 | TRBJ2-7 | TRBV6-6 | ASGTPGLALKEQY
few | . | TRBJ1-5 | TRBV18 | ASSPPGGPQH
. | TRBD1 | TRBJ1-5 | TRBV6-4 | ATTSGDRGQPQH
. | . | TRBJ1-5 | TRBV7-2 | ASSFGRSNQPQH
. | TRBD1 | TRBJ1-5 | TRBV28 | ASSPGQGSGQPQH